The next 3 T cell receptor beta chains were all read from a single sample in a study of T-cell memory formation after mild COVID-19. TCRdb itself ran the 5' RACE reads through MiXCR, one entry per CDR3 protein. The data show 450,000 to 700,000 distinct CDR3 sequences, about 20% seen once. The sample consisted of PBMCs or a T cell subset sorted from them (not recorded which). These receptor sequences come from an adult woman who had mild COVID-19 (a few samples of this study predate the infection). Cell type and time point are not known.

This clonotype came up a few times. The chain is built from TRBV6-2 or TRBV6-3 and TRBJ2-5; the D gene is possibly TRBD2 (5 bases). The CDR3 is 13 amino acids. V was cut by 8 bases and J by 4 bases, with 14 bases left in between. The V gene's germline CDR1 is MNHEY and CDR2 SVGEGT. As DNA, the CDR3 is TGTGCCAGCCGAGGGCTTCCAGGAGAGACCCAGTACTTC. Its protein product is CASRGLPGETQYF.

On this clonotype: A clone one base away is much larger, so this may be a read error. The chain couples TRBV6-5 to TRBJ2-7; no firm D call. This CDR3 contains 11 residues. The germline V and J ends were trimmed by 5 bases and 2 bases, with 4 bases remaining between them. Per the germline V gene, CDR1 is MNHEY and CDR2 is SVGAGI. CDR3 DNA sequence: TGTGCCAGCAGTGACGCCTACGAGCAGTACTTC. Its protein product is CASSDAYEQYF.

This clonotype was counted between two and nine times. V and J are TRBV7-2 and TRBJ2-2; D perhaps matches TRBD1 (6 bases). The V end was cut by 4 bases, the J end by 4 bases, with 13 bases between. Per the germline V gene, CDR1 is SGHTA and CDR2 is FQGNSA. The CDR3 sequence is 15 residues long. The CDR3 nucleotides read TGTGCCAGCAGCTACTCTCCAGGGGCCACCGGGGAGCTGTTTTTT. Its protein product is CASSYSPGATGELFF.